Below are 24 T cell receptor beta chains sequenced from a single sample in a study of blood T cell repertoires in COVID-19. Only in-frame clones appear in the TCRdb table, and some are missing; sequencing was by immunoSEQ multiplex PCR. In the table there are fewer than 350,000 clones, about 82% of which are singletons. The specimen was peripheral blood. These receptors were obtained from a human donor in a cohort sampled during active COVID-19.

This chain joins TRBV7-9 and TRBJ1-1; D call uncertain. Germline loops: CDR1 SEHNR, CDR2 FQNEAQ (reference sequence). CDR3 length: 14 residues. The ends were cut back, 4 bases at V and 0 bases at J, with 9 bases in the middle. The CDR3 is CASSSPNMNTEAFF. CDR3 coding DNA: TGTGCCAGCAGCTCCCCAAACATGAACACTGAAGCTTTCTTT.

The genes are TRBV27 and TRBJ1-1; the D gene is possibly TRBD1 (5 bases). Trimming removed 8 bases from V and 0 bases from J, with 16 bases in between. Per germline, CDR1 MNHEY and CDR2 SMNVEV (reference sequence). The CDR3 length is 15 residues. CDR3 sequence reads: CASSYGQPMNTEAFF. Written as DNA, the CDR3 is TGTGCCAGCTCTTACGGACAACCCATGAACACTGAAGCTTTCTTT.

The chain recombines TRBV6-2 or TRBV6-3 with TRBJ1-2, with D tentatively TRBD1 (5 bases). V was shortened by 1 base and J by 8 bases, with 14 bases between the two germline ends. Germline V gene sequence: CDR1 MNHEY, CDR2 SVGEGT. This CDR3 has 14 residues. The CDR3 loop is CASSYFPPGNGYTF. CDR3 DNA: TGTGCCAGCAGTTACTTCCCCCCAGGGAACGGCTACACCTTC.

The chain employs TRBV5-6 and TRBJ1-3, with TRBD1 matching 7 bases. Per the germline V gene, CDR1 is SGHDT and CDR2 is YYEEEE. The CDR3 runs 16 residues. The V segment lost 2 bases and the J segment 3 bases; nucleotides outside the gene matches: 8. The CDR3 region is CASSFGTDPYGNTIYF. The CDR3 DNA reads as TGTGCCAGCAGCTTCGGGACAGACCCTTATGGAAACACCATATATTTT.

This chain links TRBV5-3 with TRBJ1-5, with no clear D. TRBV5-3 is treated as an ORF (open reading frame) with a function not yet certain. CDR3 length: 15 amino acids. The germline V and J ends were trimmed by 6 bases and 6 bases, with 19 bases remaining between them. CDR3 sequence reads: CARIPSPVELQPQHF. The CDR3 DNA sequence: TGTGCCAGAATCCCGAGTCCGGTTGAGCTTCAGCCCCAGCATTTT.

This clone was seen more than once but under ten times. The rearrangement joins TRBV7-9 to TRBJ1-6; TRBD1 might be the D (6 bases). V was pared by 4 bases and J by 7 bases, with 11 bases between. Germline assignment: CDR1 SEHNR and CDR2 FQNEAQ (reference sequence). The CDR3 runs 14 residues. Here the CDR3 reads CASSSTGRNSPLHF. CDR3 in DNA: TGTGCCAGCAGCTCGACAGGAAGAAATTCACCCCTCCACTTT.

V and J are TRBV4-2 and TRBJ2-7; 7 nucleotides align to TRBD2. This CDR3 comprises 15 residues. Germline V gives CDR1 LGHNA, CDR2 YNFKEQ. J was trimmed by 2 bases and V by 3 bases; bases with no gene match: 7. The CDR3 region has the DNA TGTGCCAGCAGCCACGACCGGGGGGATGCCTACGAGCAGTACTTC. It yields the protein CASSHDRGDAYEQYF.

Here the CDR3 DNA reads TGCGCCAGCAGCCATACTAGCGGGGGCTACAATGAGCAGTTCTTC. It is translated as CASSHTSGGYNEQFF. The V gene is TRBV5-1, the J gene TRBJ2-1, with 11 bases matching TRBD2. Per germline, CDR1 SGHRS and CDR2 YFSETQ. The ends lost 4 bases at V and 3 bases at J; junction bases unmatched: 3. The CDR3 has 15 amino acids.

A note on this clone: Other DNA sequences of this sample code for an identical CDR3. The chain couples TRBV5-1 to TRBJ2-7; the D gene is possibly TRBD2 (5 bases). Trimming removed 3 bases from V and 4 bases from J, with 8 bases in between. The CDR3 length is 12 residues. In germline, CDR1 is SGHRS, CDR2 YFSETQ. Here the CDR3 DNA reads TGCGCCAGCAGCTCAACTAGGTACGAGCAGTACTTC. Amino acid sequence: CASSSTRYEQYF.

The rearrangement links TRBV7-8 to TRBJ1-5; maybe TRBD1 (5 bases). Germline CDR1 is SGHVS and CDR2 is FQNEAQ. The CDR3 has 14 residues. The germline V and J ends were trimmed by 5 bases and 4 bases, with 12 bases remaining between them. This CDR3 is CASSLQVRNQPQHF. As DNA, the CDR3 is TGTGCCAGCAGCCTACAGGTTAGAAATCAGCCCCAGCATTTT.

This clone was observed once. As DNA, the CDR3 is TGTGCCAGCAGCCGGCGGGTAGACCCAGATACGCAGTATTTT. Translating it yields CASSRRVDPDTQYF. The chain couples TRBV3-1 (or the pseudogene TRBV3-2) to TRBJ2-3; tentatively, D is TRBD2 (5 bases). The CDR3 is made up of 14 amino acids. CDR1 and CDR2 from the germline V gene are LGHDT and YNNKEL (reference sequence). Trimming pared 4 bases from V and 4 bases from J, leaving 12 bases between.

The rearrangement links TRBV30 to TRBJ1-2; 7 nucleotides agree with TRBD1. The CDR3 runs to 14 residues. Germline assignment: CDR1 GTSNPN and CDR2 SVGIG (reference sequence). With 1 base clipped from V and 1 base from J, the junction kept 3 bases outside the gene matches. The CDR3 here is CAWSADRNNYGYTF. CDR3 bases: TGTGCCTGGAGTGCGGACAGGAATAACTATGGCTACACCTTC.

The chain employs TRBV2 and TRBJ2-6, with D tentatively TRBD2 (5 bases). The V end was cut by 6 bases, the J end by 4 bases, with 10 bases between. This CDR3 is built from 14 residues. Germline V gene sequence: CDR1 SNHLY, CDR2 FYNNEI. The CDR3 nucleotides are TGTGCCAGCAGCCCTCCGGGAGGGGCCAACGTCCTGACTTTC. Encoded protein: CASSPPGGANVLTF.

V gene TRBV5-1 combines with J gene TRBJ2-7, with 12 bases fitting TRBD1. Trimming removed 2 bases from V and 7 bases from J; junction bases left unmatched: 13. CDR1 and CDR2 from the germline V gene are SGHRS and YFSETQ. This CDR3 comprises 17 residues. The CDR3 DNA sequence: TGCGCCAGCAGCTTTTCAATCCCGGGACAGGGGGCGGGGGAGCAGTACTTC. Amino acids: CASSFSIPGQGAGEQYF.

This clone was detected once. The chain couples TRBV6-1 to TRBJ1-5, with D maybe TRBD1 (5 bases). Looked up from germline, CDR1 is MNHNS and CDR2 is SASEGT. The CDR3 has 16 residues. The V gene lost 1 base and the J gene lost 6 bases, with 16 bases spanning the gap. CDR3 DNA: TGTGCCAGCAGTGAAGTCAAGGGGCTCGTCCGTCAGCCCCAGCATTTT. It specifies CASSEVKGLVRQPQHF.

This clone was counted between two and nine times. The chain employs TRBV6-5 and TRBJ1-2, with a tentative D call TRBD1 (6 bases). The V and J ends lost 3 bases and 1 base respectively, with 12 bases between them. CDR3 length: 15 residues. CDR1 is MNHEY and CDR2 is SVGAGI in the germline V gene. This CDR3 is CASSYRGGGNYGYTF. Written as DNA, the CDR3 is TGTGCCAGCAGTTATAGAGGGGGGGGTAACTATGGCTACACCTTC.

The chain joins TRBV18 to TRBJ1-2; D might be TRBD1 (6 bases). With 3 bases removed from V and 1 base from J, the gap between germline ends came to 9 bases. The CDR3 is 14 residues long. Germline loops: CDR1 KGHSH, CDR2 LQKENI. The CDR3 is CASSPLDSNYGYTF. The CDR3 nucleotides are TGTGCCAGCTCACCCTTGGACAGTAACTATGGCTACACCTTC.

V usage is TRBV9 and J usage is TRBJ1-2; no clear D gene. This CDR3 spans 15 amino acids. From germline, CDR1 is SGDLS and CDR2 YYNGEE. The V and J ends lost 4 bases and 4 bases respectively, with 17 bases between them. The CDR3 nucleotides read TGTGCCAGCAGCCCGACCGAGGGCGTCTTCTATGGCTACACCTTC. This gives the protein CASSPTEGVFYGYTF. Full variable domain (missing parts from reference TRBV9 and TRBJ1-2): DSGVTQTPKHLITATGQRVTLRCSPRSGDLSVYWYQQSLDQGLQFLIQYYNGEERAKGNILERFSAQQFPDLHSELNLSSLELGDSALYFCASSPTEGVFYGYTFGSGTRLTVV.

In its sample, this clone was seen once. V usage is TRBV5-1 and J usage is TRBJ2-1; 8 nucleotides match TRBD1. This CDR3 is 16 amino acids long. Germline values: CDR1 SGHRS, CDR2 YFSETQ. V was pared by 0 bases and J by 3 bases, with 5 bases of the junction left unmatched. This CDR3 reads CASSLGTGSHYNEQFF. DNA for the CDR3: TGCGCCAGCAGCTTGGGGACAGGGAGCCACTACAATGAGCAGTTCTTC.

As to this clone: Other DNA variants within this sample encode the same CDR3. The chain couples TRBV12-3 or TRBV12-4 to TRBJ1-1, with a weak D call TRBD1 (5 bases). The CDR3 has 11 residues. Trimming shortened V by 2 bases and J by 7 bases, and 5 bases separated the two germline ends. Written as DNA, the CDR3 is TGTGCCAGCAGTTTAAGGGGTGAAGCTTTCTTT. Amino acid sequence: CASSLRGEAFF.

The count of this clone is one. The gene calls are TRBV21-1 and TRBJ1-3. TRBV21-1 is a pseudogene segment. There are 15 residues in the CDR3. CDR3 sequence: CASSKKRISGNTIYF. CDR3 DNA sequence: TGTGCCAGCAGCAAAAAGAGGATCTCTGGAAACACCATATATTTT.

By share, this clone ranks as medium-sized. This chain links TRBV2 with TRBJ2-2; perhaps TRBD1 as D (5 bases). V was clipped by 0 bases and J by 7 bases, with 18 bases between them. CDR1 and CDR2 (germline): SNHLY, FYNNEI. The CDR3 length is 17 residues. In DNA, the CDR3 is TGTGCCAGCAGTGAAGCAAAGGGGTTCCCTTACAACGGGGAGCTGTTTTTT. This sequence encodes CASSEAKGFPYNGELFF.

This sequence joins TRBV5-1 and TRBJ2-5; 8 bases align to TRBD1. Per the germline V gene, CDR1 is SGHRS and CDR2 is YFSETQ. The CDR3 contains 16 residues. V lost 6 bases and J lost 4; bases outside the gene matches: 14. The chain's CDR3 is CASKPLTGGRGETQYF. The CDR3 DNA reads as TGCGCCAGCAAACCTTTAACAGGGGGACGGGGAGAGACCCAGTACTTC.

J is TRBJ2-1 and V is TRBV9, with 9 positions matching TRBD1. Germline CDR1 and CDR2: SGDLS and YYNGEE. This CDR3 is 16 amino acids long. Losses at the gene ends were 0 bases for V and 3 bases for J; bases not matched to a gene: 4. CDR3 in amino acids: CASSVAGQGHYNEQFF. For the CDR3, the DNA is TGTGCCAGCAGCGTAGCAGGACAGGGGCACTACAATGAGCAGTTCTTC.